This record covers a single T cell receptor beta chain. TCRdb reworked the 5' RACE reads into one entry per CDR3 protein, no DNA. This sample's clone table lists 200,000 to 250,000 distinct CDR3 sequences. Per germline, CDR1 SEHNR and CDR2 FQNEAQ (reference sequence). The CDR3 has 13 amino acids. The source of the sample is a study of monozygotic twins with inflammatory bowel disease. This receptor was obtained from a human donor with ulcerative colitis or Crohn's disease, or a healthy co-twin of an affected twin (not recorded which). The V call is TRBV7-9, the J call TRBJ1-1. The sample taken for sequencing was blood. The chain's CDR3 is CASSLHTITEAFF.